This paragraph covers one T cell receptor beta chain sequence. The CDR3 runs 17 residues. V shed 7 bases and J 4 bases; nucleotides not matched to a gene: 7. Germline V gene data show CDR1 as ENHRY and CDR2 as SYGVKD. The sample comes from a study of blood T cell repertoires in COVID-19. Assay: immunoSEQ multiplex PCR; the TCRdb copy retains only in-frame clones and omits some. The sample shows fewer than 60,000 clones, more than 80% of them seen only once. The sequenced material came from peripheral blood. The source of this sequence is a man between 60 and 75 years old with COVID-19, enrolled during active disease. V and J are TRBV10-3 and TRBJ2-1; 16 nucleotides agree with TRBD2. The CDR3 loop reads CAITGTSGGDSYNEQFF. CDR3 DNA: TGTGCCATCACCGGGACTAGCGGGGGGGATTCGTACAATGAGCAGTTCTTC.